The 5 T cell receptor beta chains presented below share a single source sample, sequenced in a study of blood T cell repertoires in COVID-19. Some clones are missing from TCRdb's copy, which holds only in-frame ones; the method was immunoSEQ multiplex PCR. The top ten hold around 20% of the sample, which has about 25,000 clones, 88% seen once. Sequenced: peripheral blood. These receptors all come from a man between 65 and 80 years old in a cohort sampled during active COVID-19.

The chain employs TRBV7-2 and TRBJ2-1; the D is unclear. The CDR3 spans 17 residues. Germline values: CDR1 SGHTA, CDR2 FQGNSA. Trimming left V 1 base short and J 0 bases short, with 13 bases between. The CDR3 DNA is TGTGCCAGCAGCTTAGATGGGTGGCGGAGCTCCTACAATGAGCAGTTCTTC. Translating gives CASSLDGWRSSYNEQFF. Complete variable domain (other parts from reference TRBV7-2 and TRBJ2-1): GAGVSQSPSNKVTEKGKDVELRCDPISGHTALYWYRQSLGQGLEFLIYFQGNSAPDKSGLPSDRFSAERTGGSVSTLTIQRTQQEDSAVYLCASSLDGWRSSYNEQFFGPGTRLTVL.

This sequence joins TRBV7-3 and TRBJ2-1, with 11 bases that match TRBD2. The CDR3 is 16 amino acids. Unmatched junction bases numbered 5, after V lost 2 bases and J lost 5 bases. From germline, CDR1 is SGHTA and CDR2 FQGTGA. Here the CDR3 reads CASSLQGTSGNNEQFF. The CDR3 DNA follows: TGTGCCAGCAGCTTACAAGGGACTAGCGGAAACAATGAGCAGTTCTTC.

The chain employs TRBV11-2 and TRBJ1-3, with D maybe TRBD1 (6 bases). Germline lookup yields CDR1 SGHAT and CDR2 FQNNGV. The V end lost 5 bases, the J end lost 5 bases, and 16 bases lay between the germline ends. The CDR3 runs to 15 residues. The CDR3 DNA is TGTGCCAGCAGCCCGACAGGCCTGGGGCGAAACACCATATATTTT. The encoded protein is CASSPTGLGRNTIYF.

The J gene is TRBJ2-3, the V gene TRBV19; 11 bases match TRBD2. This CDR3 spans 14 amino acids. V shed 9 bases and J 8 bases; nucleotides not matched to a gene: 10. The V gene's germline CDR1 is LNHDA and CDR2 SQIVND (reference sequence). The CDR3 here is CASTTSGTVGTQYF. In DNA, the CDR3 is TGTGCCAGCACGACTAGCGGGACCGTAGGTACGCAGTATTTT.

The chain employs TRBV3-1 (or the pseudogene TRBV3-2) and TRBJ2-1, with 10 bases fitting TRBD2. Germline-derived CDR1 and CDR2 are LGHDT and YNNKEL (reference sequence). J gave up 7 bases and V 6 bases, and 3 bases lay outside the gene matches. The CDR3 sequence is 13 residues long. As DNA, the CDR3 is TGTGCCAGCAGGGAACTAGCGGGGAATGAGCAGTTCTTC. Translation gives CASRELAGNEQFF.